This passage covers 27 T cell receptor beta chains from one sample sequenced in a study of Graves' ophthalmopathy and Graves' hyperthyroidism. Transcripts of RNA were the source for amplifying TCR beta CDR3 regions. HTBI primers served in a first-round RT-PCR, which a second-round multiplex PCR followed. From the multiplex PCR reads, TCRdb called clonotypes with MiXCR, one entry per CDR3 protein. Of more than 1,000,000 distinct CDR3 sequences in the sample, 36% are singletons; the top ten hold approximately 12%. The sequenced material came from peripheral blood or thyroid tissue (not recorded which). The receptors were sampled from an adult man with Graves' hyperthyroidism.

For this clonotype: This CDR3 fails to terminate in the conserved phenylalanine or tryptophan, so it likely reflects a read error. The chain is built from TRBV6-6 and TRBJ1-1, with no clear D. Germline V gene sequence: CDR1 MNHNY, CDR2 SVGAGI (reference sequence). V lost 6 bases to trimming and J lost 5 bases, with 10 bases between them. The CDR3 runs 12 residues. The CDR3 DNA is TGTGCCAGCAGCCGACCGGGGACTGAAGCTTTCTCT. It translates to CASSRPGTEAFS.

This clonotype occurred many times. V is TRBV2 and J is TRBJ1-5, with TRBD1 as a possible D gene (5 bases). Trimming removed 4 bases from V and 7 bases from J, with 17 bases in between. The CDR3 runs 15 residues. Germline V gene data show CDR1 as SNHLY and CDR2 as FYNNEI. The DNA of the CDR3 is TGTGCCAGCAGTGTACGGCAGGGCGTCGTCCAGCCCCAGCATTTT. This translates into CASSVRQGVVQPQHF.

The rearrangement uses TRBV20-1 and TRBJ1-5; 7 bases align to TRBD1. Germline values: CDR1 DFQATT, CDR2 SNEGSKA (reference sequence). The junction had 8 bases not matched to a gene; V was cut back by 0 bases and J by 3 bases. CDR3 length: 16 residues. The CDR3 here is CSARDPRQGFNQPQHF. The CDR3 DNA sequence: TGCAGTGCTAGAGATCCCCGACAGGGTTTCAATCAGCCCCAGCATTTT.

The rearrangement joins TRBV25-1 to TRBJ2-5; possibly TRBD1 or TRBD2 for D (5 bases each). From germline, CDR1 is MGHDK and CDR2 SYGVNS. The CDR3 covers 15 residues. V was pared by 3 bases and J by 0 bases, with 11 bases between. CDR3 in DNA: TGTGCCAGCAGTGAGGGACGGATGTACCAAGAGACCCAGTACTTC. Amino acids: CASSEGRMYQETQYF.

The chain is built from TRBV6-5 and TRBJ1-2; 7 positions match TRBD1. Germline CDR1 and CDR2: MNHEY and SVGAGI. CDR3 size: 13 residues. Germline trimming cut 10 bases from V and 5 bases from J; bases unmatched to any gene: 10. The CDR3 sequence: CATSKDRSYGYTF. The CDR3 DNA follows: TGTGCCACCTCCAAGGACAGGTCTTATGGCTACACCTTC.

The J gene is TRBJ2-1, the V gene TRBV11-1; a possible D gene is TRBD2 (6 bases). The CDR3 runs to 14 residues. The germline gives CDR1 SGHAT, CDR2 FQDESV (reference sequence). Trimming pared 11 bases from V and 5 bases from J, leaving 19 bases between. DNA of the CDR3: TGTGCCGGGAAAGTCCCGCGGGACCACAATGAGCAGTTCTTC. The encoded protein is CAGKVPRDHNEQFF.

This clonotype has just one count. The V call is TRBV7-2, the J call TRBJ2-4; D remains unclear. Germline CDR1 is SGHTA and CDR2 is FQGNSA. This CDR3 region has 16 residues. Trimming left V 1 base short and J 0 bases short, with 10 bases between. CDR3 in DNA: TGTGCCAGCAGCTTAGACCTTCATGTAGCCAAAAACATTCAGTACTTC. Protein product: CASSLDLHVAKNIQYF.

The chain has TRBV4-1 and TRBJ2-7; tentatively, D is TRBD1 or TRBD2 (6 bases each). The CDR3 has 15 amino acids. V dropped 3 bases and J dropped 1 base, with 13 bases sitting between them. Germline V gene lookup returns CDR1 MGHRA and CDR2 YSYEKL. DNA of the CDR3: TGCGCCAGCAGCCACCCCGGGGGCGCTTCCTACGAGCAGTACTTC. Amino acid sequence: CASSHPGGASYEQYF.

This clonotype was picked up many times. The V and J genes are TRBV19 and TRBJ2-2, with D perhaps matching TRBD1 (6 bases). This CDR3 is built from 15 residues. Germline-derived CDR1 and CDR2 are LNHDA and SQIVND (reference sequence). The V gene lost 3 bases and the J gene lost 4 bases, with 12 bases spanning the gap. The CDR3 DNA reads as TGTGCCAGTAGTATTAAGGGGGTTCGCACCGGGGAGCTGTTTTTT. It is translated as CASSIKGVRTGELFF.

The J gene is TRBJ2-7, the V gene TRBV29-1, with TRBD1 matching over 9 bases. Germline V gene data show CDR1 as SQVTM and CDR2 as ANQGSEA. V gave up 4 bases and J gave up 5 bases; unmatched junction bases: 9. CDR3 size: 14 residues. CDR3 coding DNA: TGCAGCGTTGTGTGGGCGACAGGGGGAAACGAGCAGTACTTC. Translation: CSVVWATGGNEQYF.

This clonotype was found once. A clone one base away is much larger, so this may be a read error. The chain uses TRBV12-3 or TRBV12-4 and TRBJ1-2, with D possibly matching TRBD1 (6 bases). The CDR3 loop spans 14 amino acids. V was cut by 6 bases and J by 2 bases, with 13 bases left in between. The CDR3 region has the DNA TGTGCCAGCAGCCAAGGGACACCGAACTATGGCTACACCTTC. This codes for CASSQGTPNYGYTF.

The chain recombines TRBV7-9 with TRBJ1-2; D is ambiguous. The CDR3 spans 13 residues. Trimming removed 5 bases at V and 7 bases at J, with 14 bases between. The germline V gene encodes CDR1 SEHNR and CDR2 FQNEAQ (reference sequence). CDR3 sequence: CASSQAELGGYTF. The CDR3 coding sequence is TGTGCCAGCAGCCAAGCCGAATTGGGTGGCTACACCTTC.

As to this clonotype: This may be a read error, as it is one base from a much larger clone. The chain is built from TRBV11-2 and TRBJ1-2, with D maybe TRBD1 (5 bases). Trimming took 1 base from V and 7 from J, leaving 13 bases between them. Germline CDR1 is SGHAT and CDR2 is FQNNGV. The CDR3 contains 14 residues. The CDR3 bases are TGTGCCAGCAGCTTAGCTCTCAGGGACTGTGGCTACACCTTC. Encoded protein: CASSLALRDCGYTF.

The rearrangement links TRBV4-1 to TRBJ2-7, with 14 bases matching TRBD2. Losses at the gene ends were 3 bases for V and 5 bases for J; bases not matched to a gene: 3. The CDR3 spans 15 residues. CDR1 is MGHRA, CDR2 YSYEKL, per germline. Here the CDR3 DNA reads TGCGCCAGCAGCCATAGGGGACTAGCGGGGGACGAGCAGTACTTC. It is translated as CASSHRGLAGDEQYF.

The sample holds many counts of this clonotype. This sequence joins TRBV25-1 and TRBJ1-2; TRBD1 aligns across 9 bases. Germline V gives CDR1 MGHDK, CDR2 SYGVNS. With V trimmed by 6 bases and J by 7 bases, 15 bases remained unmatched. The CDR3 consists of 16 residues. In DNA, the CDR3 is TGTGCCAGCAGCCCCCTGGCCCGGACAGGGGAGTCTGGCTACACCTTC. It encodes CASSPLARTGESGYTF.

This clonotype was seen at least ten times. The genes are TRBV10-3 and TRBJ2-7; the D gene is possibly TRBD1 (6 bases). The CDR3 spans 13 residues. The V gene lost 4 bases and the J gene lost 4 bases, with 11 bases spanning the gap. Germline loops: CDR1 ENHRY, CDR2 SYGVKD. CDR3 sequence (DNA): TGTGCCATCAGTGGAGGACAGTCTTACGAGCAGTACTTC. Protein product: CAISGGQSYEQYF.

This clonotype came up many times. V and J are TRBV29-1 and TRBJ1-1; 7 bases are a match to TRBD1. Germline loops: CDR1 SQVTM, CDR2 ANQGSEA. Trimming took 5 bases from V and 6 from J; bases not matched to a gene: 12. The CDR3 totals 14 residues. The CDR3 reads CSVYSGTDTPEAFF. The CDR3 DNA is TGCAGCGTTTACTCCGGGACAGATACTCCTGAAGCTTTCTTT.

Ten or more counts support this clonotype. The rearrangement uses TRBV7-9 and TRBJ2-6; 7 bases align to TRBD1. The CDR3 sequence is 14 residues long. Germline V CDR1 and CDR2: SEHNR, FQNEAQ (reference sequence). The CDR3 here is CVGQVLSGANVLTF. CDR3 in DNA: TGTGTAGGACAGGTTCTCTCTGGGGCCAACGTCCTGACTTTC. The variable domain in full, with the rest retrieved from reference TRBV7-9 and TRBJ2-6, is DTGVSQNPRHKITKRGQNVTFRCDPISEHNRLYWYRQTLGQGPEFLTYFQNEAQLEKSRLLSDRFSAERPKGSFSTLEIQRTEQGDSAMYLCVGQVLSGANVLTFGAGSRLTVL.

In its sample, this clonotype was seen a few times. In DNA form, the CDR3 reads TGTGCCAGTGGGGGCGACGAGCAGTACTTC. Translating gives CASGGDEQYF. J is TRBJ2-7 and V is TRBV28, with a possible D match to TRBD1 (6 bases). From germline, CDR1 is MDHEN and CDR2 SYDVKM. The CDR3 has 10 amino acids. V lost 9 bases to trimming and J lost 5 bases, with 8 bases between them.

This sequence joins TRBV7-9 and TRBJ1-4; D is undetermined. Germline loops: CDR1 SEHNR, CDR2 FQNEAQ (reference sequence). V shed 6 bases and J shed 8 bases, with 10 bases lying between them. The CDR3 loop spans 12 amino acids. The CDR3 loop is CASSFAEEKLFF. The CDR3 region has the DNA TGTGCCAGCAGTTTTGCTGAAGAAAAACTGTTTTTT.

About this clonotype: A read error may produce the germline difference seen at one junction end. V gene TRBV7-2 combines with J gene TRBJ2-7; 11 bases are a match to TRBD1. Germline V gene lookup returns CDR1 SGHTA and CDR2 FQGNSA. The CDR3 is 9 amino acids. Here the CDR3 reads CASSRDRGF. CDR3 in DNA: TGTGCCAGCAGCCGGGACAGGGGGTTC.

This clonotype has at least ten counts. This chain links TRBV7-9 with TRBJ1-2; possibly TRBD1 for D (6 bases). The germline V and J ends were trimmed by 6 bases and 4 bases, with 12 bases remaining between them. This CDR3 is built from 13 residues. CDR1 SEHNR and CDR2 FQNEAQ come from the germline V gene (reference sequence). The CDR3 DNA reads TGTGCCAGCAGTCGCGGACAGTTCTATGGCTACACCTTC. Translated: CASSRGQFYGYTF.

The CDR3 protein is CAISAGGNTEAFF. The CDR3 DNA reads TGTGCCATCAGTGCAGGGGGCAACACTGAAGCTTTCTTT. This chain links TRBV10-3 with TRBJ1-1; 8 nucleotides line up with TRBD1. V shed 4 bases, J shed 2 bases, and the junction held 0 bases outside the gene matches. The germline gives CDR1 ENHRY, CDR2 SYGVKD. CDR3 length: 13 residues.

On this clonotype itself: It is likely a read error, because the conserved phenylalanine at the end of the CDR3 is missing. V is TRBV7-9 and J is TRBJ2-5; D may be TRBD1 (5 bases). There are 15 residues in the CDR3. Germline loops: CDR1 SEHNR, CDR2 FQNEAQ (reference sequence). The V end was cut by 4 bases, the J end by 2 bases, with 14 bases between. CDR3 bases: TGTGCCAGCAGCTCACCAACGGACACACAAGAGACCCAGTACTTG. Translating gives CASSSPTDTQETQYL.

This chain links TRBV5-8 with TRBJ2-7, with D perhaps TRBD1 or TRBD2 (5 bases each). This CDR3 region has 17 residues. V was clipped by 3 bases and J by 5 bases, with 24 bases between them. Germline CDR1 and CDR2: SGHTS and YDEGEE. CDR3 sequence: CASSSQLSAHRGDEQYF. CDR3 nucleotide sequence: TGTGCCAGCAGCTCGCAGCTTAGCGCACACCGAGGGGACGAGCAGTACTTC.

This chain links TRBV20-1 with TRBJ1-6; D not resolved. With 0 bases removed from V and 7 bases from J, the gap between germline ends came to 25 bases. This CDR3 has 19 amino acids. Looked up from germline, CDR1 is DFQATT and CDR2 is SNEGSKA (reference sequence). The CDR3 spells CSARESLWGSGLGNSPLHF. The CDR3 DNA is TGCAGTGCTAGAGAATCGCTCTGGGGTTCTGGATTAGGCAATTCACCCCTCCACTTT.

At least ten counts were recorded for this clonotype. This sequence joins TRBV5-1 and TRBJ2-5; 8 bases line up with TRBD1. Germline-derived CDR1 and CDR2 are SGHRS and YFSETQ. This CDR3 is 15 amino acids long. Trimming at V came to 3 bases and at J to 4 bases, leaving 8 bases not matched to a gene. CDR3 in amino acids: CASSSTQGAGETQYF. CDR3 in DNA: TGCGCCAGCAGCTCCACTCAGGGGGCAGGAGAGACCCAGTACTTC.